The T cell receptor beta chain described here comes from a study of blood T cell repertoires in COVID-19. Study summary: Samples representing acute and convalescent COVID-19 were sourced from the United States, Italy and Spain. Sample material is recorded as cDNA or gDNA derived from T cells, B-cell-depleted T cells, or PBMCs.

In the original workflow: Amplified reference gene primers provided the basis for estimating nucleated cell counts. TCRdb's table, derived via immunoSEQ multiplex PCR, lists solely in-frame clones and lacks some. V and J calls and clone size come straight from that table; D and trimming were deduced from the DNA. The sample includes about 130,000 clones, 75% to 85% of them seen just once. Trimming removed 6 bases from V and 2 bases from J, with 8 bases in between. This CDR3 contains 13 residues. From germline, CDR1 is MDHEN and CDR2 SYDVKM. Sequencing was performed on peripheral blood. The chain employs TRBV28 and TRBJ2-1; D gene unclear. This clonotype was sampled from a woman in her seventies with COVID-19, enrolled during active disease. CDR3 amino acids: CASSPTPYNEQFF. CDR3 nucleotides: TGTGCCAGCAGCCCTACTCCCTACAATGAGCAGTTCTTC.